The present entry profiles one T cell receptor (beta chain) with its context. Its antigen is unknown. This CDR3 region has 15 residues. V was shortened by 8 bases and J by 2 bases, with 15 bases between the two germline ends. Germline loops: CDR1 SNHLY, CDR2 FYNNEI. This sample is part of a study of cytomegalovirus exposure and HLA in healthy donors. PCR used 60 Vbeta primers and 13 Jbeta primers. Authors' analysis steps: It was a later analysis that counted 83 million or so unique TCR beta chains, of which some 10 million were shared. Sequencing was performed with immunoSEQ multiplex PCR; in TCRdb, only in-frame clones are kept and a portion is missing. For V, J and clone size, that table is used; D and trimming come from the DNA. This sample has some 200,000 clones; about four fifths occur once, and the top ten carry around 1.6%. Broader study findings: In presence/absence analyses, roughly uniform sequencing depth across donors was assumed.

This receptor was obtained from a girl aged 5 to 17 in good health and CMV-seropositive. Input material: PBMCs. The chain recombines TRBV2 with TRBJ2-2, with a possible D match to TRBD1 (6 bases). As DNA, the CDR3 is TGTGCCAGCCGGCTCGGGACACATAACACCGGGGAGCTGTTTTTT. Encoded protein: CASRLGTHNTGELFF.